This entry features one T cell receptor (beta chain) sequence. This sample is part of a study of blood T cell repertoires in COVID-19. Across the whole study: Collection of acute and convalescent COVID-19 samples took place in the United States, Italy and Spain. Sample material is recorded as cDNA or gDNA derived from T cells, B-cell-depleted T cells, or PBMCs.

Original processing notes: From reference gene primer amplification, estimates of nucleated cell counts were derived. Libraries were prepared by immunoSEQ multiplex PCR; TCRdb keeps only in-frame clonotypes and omits some of them. V and J calls and clone size are those listed in that table; D and trimming were worked out from the DNA. The data contain around 300,000 clones, around 85% of them singletons. Sequenced input: peripheral blood. The sequence derives from a woman aged 65 to 85 with acute or convalescent COVID-19.

The CDR3 nucleotides are TGTGCCTTATCAGACAGGGATGGGGGTGAGCAGTTCTTC. Its translation is CALSDRDGGEQFF. The chain carries TRBV10-3 and TRBJ2-1; TRBD1 matches 7 bases. Germline V gene lookup returns CDR1 ENHRY and CDR2 SYGVKD. The CDR3 is 13 amino acids. V was clipped by 11 bases and J by 9 bases; unmatched bases: 13.